This TCR beta chain was profiled in a study of blood T cell repertoires in COVID-19. Sequencing was performed with immunoSEQ multiplex PCR; in TCRdb, only in-frame clones are kept and a portion is missing. The sample consists of some 200,000 clones, 75% to 90% of them appearing once. The V segment lost 0 bases and the J segment 9 bases; nucleotides outside the gene matches: 8. The germline V gene has CDR1 SGHRS and CDR2 YFSETQ. CDR3 size: 16 residues. The clonotype originates from a woman younger than 30 in a cohort exposed to, infected with or recovered from COVID-19 (not recorded which). The sample taken for sequencing was PBMCs or T cells enriched from blood (not recorded which). The chain employs TRBV5-1 and TRBJ2-1; 11 bases map to TRBD2. The CDR3 is CASSLGVAGGLGEQFF. CDR3 nucleotides: TGCGCCAGCAGCTTGGGAGTAGCGGGAGGGCTGGGTGAGCAGTTCTTC.